Below, 22 T cell receptor beta chains from the same sample are listed, as sequenced in a study of metastatic and nonmetastatic thyroid tumors. No patient had received any treatment before thyroid surgery. TCRdb reanalyzed the PCR reads via MiXCR. The sample lists around 15,000 clones, around 21% occurring once. Sequenced input: adjacent normal tissue. The receptors come from a female donor with papillary thyroid cancer or a benign thyroid nodule (not recorded which). Some clones in this sample may be carry-over from other donors' samples.

In this sample, this clone turned up once. The rearrangement joins TRBV20-1 to TRBJ2-1, with TRBD2 identical over 10 bases. This CDR3 is built from 16 residues. The germline gives CDR1 DFQATT, CDR2 SNEGSKA (reference sequence). After removal of 3 bases from V and 3 bases from J, the junction contained 8 bases not matched to a gene. DNA for the CDR3: TGCAGTGCTAGGAAAAGGGGACTAGCGTTCTACAATGAGCAGTTCTTC. Its translation: CSARKRGLAFYNEQFF.

This clone was seen more than once but under ten times. It may be a read error: a sequence one base away is much more abundant. This sample includes further DNA sequences coding for the same CDR3. The CDR3 loop is CATKKGTEAFF. The CDR3 DNA follows: TGTGCCACAAAGAAGGGTACTGAAGCTTTCTTT. The chain links TRBV6-1 to TRBJ1-1, with D unresolved. CDR1 and CDR2 (germline): MNHNS, SASEGT. The CDR3 covers 11 residues. Trimming pared 10 bases from V and 5 bases from J, leaving 11 bases between.

CDR3 in amino acids: CAITLRAGGPLVSGELFF. The CDR3 DNA reads TGTGCCATCACCCTTAGGGCGGGAGGGCCCTTAGTGTCCGGGGAGCTGTTTTTT. This chain joins TRBV7-3 and TRBJ2-2; the match to TRBD2 covers 9 bases. Germline-derived CDR1 and CDR2 are SGHTA and FQGTGA. The CDR3 extends over 18 amino acids. Germline trimming cut 10 bases from V and 6 bases from J; bases unmatched to any gene: 21.

This clone came up many times. The gene calls are TRBV6-1 and TRBJ2-1; 7 bases map to TRBD2. This CDR3 spans 15 amino acids. After removal of 4 bases from V and 4 bases from J, the junction contained 7 bases not matched to a gene. Germline V gives CDR1 MNHNS, CDR2 SASEGT. The CDR3 sequence: CASSGGGGRYNEQFF. In nucleotides, the CDR3 is TGTGCCAGCAGTGGGGGGGGAGGGAGGTACAATGAGCAGTTCTTC.

This clone was detected a few times. The V gene is TRBV6-2 or TRBV6-3, the J gene TRBJ1-2, with a tentative D call TRBD1 (6 bases). The length of the CDR3 is 13 residues. Germline V gene sequence: CDR1 MNHEY, CDR2 SVGEGT. Trimming took off 2 bases at V and 5 bases at J, with 9 bases between the two ends. The CDR3 is CASSYTGSYGYTF. CDR3 nucleotides: TGTGCCAGCAGTTACACAGGGTCGTATGGCTACACCTTC.

This rearrangement joins TRBV24-1 to TRBJ2-3, with 11 bases aligning to TRBD2. This CDR3 is 16 amino acids long. CDR1 is KGHDR and CDR2 is SFDVKD in the germline V gene. With V trimmed by 3 bases and J by 2 bases, 3 bases remained unmatched. The CDR3 region has the DNA TGTGCCACCAGTGATACGACTAGCGGGATCACAGATACGCAGTATTTT. Translation: CATSDTTSGITDTQYF.

The gene calls are TRBV25-1 and TRBJ2-2; 11 bases agree with TRBD1. The CDR3 extends over 17 amino acids. Germline lookup yields CDR1 MGHDK and CDR2 SYGVNS. V gave up 4 bases and J gave up 4 bases; unmatched junction bases: 8. DNA for the CDR3: TGTGCCAGCAGTGCCCCCGGGACAGGGGGTGTCACCGGGGAGCTGTTTTTT. Encoded protein: CASSAPGTGGVTGELFF. Based on the CDR3 plus reference TRBV25-1 and TRBJ2-2, the full variable domain is EADIYQTPRYLVIGTGKKITLECSQTMGHDKMYWYQQDPGMELHLIHYSYGVNSTEKGDLSSESTVSRIRTEHFPLTLESARPSHTSQYLCASSAPGTGGVTGELFFGEGSRLTVL.

The V gene is TRBV12-3 or TRBV12-4, the J gene TRBJ2-3; D may be TRBD2 (5 bases). V dropped 7 bases and J dropped 1 base, with 18 bases sitting between them. The CDR3 totals 16 residues. In nucleotides, the CDR3 is TGTGCCAGCATCACCCGGTTAGGTAGCGGCACAGATACGCAGTATTTT. This codes for CASITRLGSGTDTQYF.

This chain links TRBV7-2 with TRBJ2-2; 9 positions agree with TRBD1. V lost 1 base and J lost 6; bases outside the gene matches: 0. This CDR3 has 14 amino acids. The V gene's germline CDR1 is SGHTA and CDR2 FQGNSA. CDR3 loop: CASSLGTGAGELFF. DNA for the CDR3: TGTGCCAGCAGCTTAGGGACAGGGGCCGGGGAGCTGTTTTTT.

This clone was seen a handful of times. V usage is TRBV6-1 and J usage is TRBJ2-5, with 9 bases that match TRBD2. The CDR3 extends over 15 amino acids. CDR1 is MNHNS and CDR2 is SASEGT in the germline V gene. The ends lost 7 bases at V and 5 bases at J; junction bases unmatched: 11. This CDR3 is CASIWTSASSETQYF. The CDR3 DNA reads as TGTGCCAGCATATGGACTAGCGCCTCTTCGGAGACCCAGTACTTC.

This clone has ten or more counts. V is TRBV19 and J is TRBJ2-2, with 7 bases matching TRBD2. The trim removed 5 bases at V and 7 bases at J, leaving 7 bases unmatched. Germline V gene lookup returns CDR1 LNHDA and CDR2 SQIVND (reference sequence). The CDR3 totals 14 residues. In nucleotides, the CDR3 is TGTGCCAGTAGTTCGTGGACTAGACACGGGGAGCTGTTTTTT. Translation: CASSSWTRHGELFF.

The chain uses TRBV5-1 and TRBJ2-7; D might be TRBD1 (6 bases). Germline V gene lookup returns CDR1 SGHRS and CDR2 YFSETQ. The V end was cut by 5 bases, the J end by 7 bases, with 16 bases between. The CDR3 sequence is 13 residues long. CDR3 coding DNA: TGCGCCAGCAGTTTAAGGATTCAGGGGGAGCAGTACTTC. It is translated as CASSLRIQGEQYF.

This clone came up many times. The V call is TRBV12-3 or TRBV12-4, the J call TRBJ2-2, with 11 bases lining up with TRBD1. The CDR3 is made up of 16 amino acids. J was trimmed by 4 bases and V by 6 bases; bases with no gene match: 7. DNA for the CDR3: TGTGCCAGCAGAAAGGGACAGGGGGTGGCCACCGGGGAGCTGTTTTTT. Translating it yields CASRKGQGVATGELFF.

Details on this clone: The junction departs from the called germline gene at one end, perhaps through a read error. V gene TRBV12-3 or TRBV12-4 combines with J gene TRBJ2-7, with 10 nucleotides matching TRBD1. The CDR3 consists of 15 residues. The CDR3 spells CASTYGQGVSYERYF. The CDR3 DNA sequence: TGTGCCAGCACCTATGGACAGGGGGTTTCCTACGAGCGGTACTTC.

This clone has only a few counts. The rearrangement joins TRBV2 to TRBJ1-2; 7 bases are shared with TRBD1. CDR1 SNHLY and CDR2 FYNNEI come from the germline V gene. This CDR3 has 15 amino acids. V shed 2 bases, J shed 2 bases, and the junction held 5 bases outside the gene matches. CDR3 sequence (DNA): TGTGCCAGCAGTGAACGGACAGGCAACAACTATGGCTACACCTTC. It specifies CASSERTGNNYGYTF.

This clone has only a few counts. This rearrangement joins TRBV28 to TRBJ2-7, with 8 bases identical to TRBD1. The CDR3 is 15 residues long. The J segment lost 4 bases and the V segment lost 2 bases, leaving 7 bases of the junction unmatched. Germline CDR1 MDHEN, CDR2 SYDVKM. The CDR3 DNA is TGTGCCAGCAGTTTAGCCGGGACAGGCATATACGAGCAGTACTTC. Its translation: CASSLAGTGIYEQYF.

The rearrangement joins TRBV28 to TRBJ1-1; 7 nucleotides line up with TRBD1. Germline V gene sequence: CDR1 MDHEN, CDR2 SYDVKM. There are 13 residues in the CDR3. V was clipped by 3 bases and J by 10 bases; unmatched bases: 8. The CDR3 spells CASSFLRGRGAFF. Written as DNA, the CDR3 is TGTGCCAGCAGTTTTTTGAGGGGGCGAGGAGCTTTCTTT.

The sample holds many counts of this clone. This chain connects TRBV12-3 or TRBV12-4 to TRBJ1-5, with D unresolved. This CDR3 has 12 amino acids. With 7 bases removed from V and 0 bases from J, the gap between germline ends came to 4 bases. CDR3 DNA: TGTGCCAGCACATATAGCAATCAGCCCCAGCATTTT. Residues: CASTYSNQPQHF.

In nucleotides, the CDR3 is TGCAGTGCTAGAGATGACCCCCAGAACACTGAAGCTTTCTTT. This codes for CSARDDPQNTEAFF. The rearrangement uses TRBV20-1 and TRBJ1-1; unclear D gene. Germline V gives CDR1 DFQATT, CDR2 SNEGSKA (reference sequence). V was cut by 0 bases and J by 1 base, with 9 bases left in between. The CDR3 has 14 residues.

This chain joins TRBV7-3 and TRBJ2-7; TRBD1 matches 8 bases. The germline CDR1 and CDR2 sequences are SGHTA and FQGTGA. The ends lost 5 bases at V and 3 bases at J; junction bases unmatched: 9. The CDR3 is made up of 15 amino acids. The CDR3 nucleotides read TGTGCCAGCAGCCTTTGGGCAGGGGGCAGCTACGAGCAGTACTTC. Translated: CASSLWAGGSYEQYF.

The chain has TRBV20-1 and TRBJ2-7; possible D gene TRBD2, 6 bases. The V and J ends lost 0 bases and 2 bases respectively, with 11 bases between them. This CDR3 region has 14 residues. Germline CDR1 reads DFQATT; CDR2 reads SNEGSKA (reference sequence). This CDR3 reads CSARDRASAYEQYF. CDR3 nucleotides: TGCAGTGCTAGAGATAGGGCTAGCGCCTACGAGCAGTACTTC.

This clone appeared a few times. The chain combines TRBV27 with TRBJ2-3; 11 bases are shared with TRBD2. CDR1 MNHEY and CDR2 SMNVEV come from the germline V gene (reference sequence). The CDR3 loop spans 15 amino acids. V shed 6 bases, J shed 7 bases, and the junction held 9 bases outside the gene matches. CDR3 sequence: CASRPLAGAIHTQYF. In DNA form, the CDR3 reads TGTGCCAGCAGACCACTAGCGGGAGCCATACATACGCAGTATTTT.